Listed below are T cell receptor beta chains from one sample, sequenced in a study of blood T cells in healthy people across ages. TCRdb re-analysed the 5' RACE reads in MiXCR, keeping a single row per CDR3 protein. The profile covers about 2 million distinct CDR3 sequences, with around half appearing a single time and roughly 2.1% taken by the ten largest. Material for sequencing was blood. The source of these receptors is a woman between 35 and 50 years old in good health. CDR3s include the opening cysteine and the closing phenylalanine or tryptophan. A D gene is named only where the DNA matches it firmly. Some rows have no size entry. The others give once, few or many, or a class for an expanded clone.

V gene	J gene	clone size	D gene	CDR3 length	CDR3 DNA	CDR3 protein
TRBV9	TRBJ2-3	-	-	16	TGTGCCAGCAGCGTCGAACTAGGTGGGGGTGGGGATACGCAGTATTTT	CASSVELGGGGDTQYF
TRBV7-9	TRBJ2-7	few	-	15	TGTGCCAGCAGCCGCGAAATGGCTAGCCCAAACGAGCAGTACTTC	CASSREMASPNEQYF
TRBV3-1	TRBJ2-1	-	TRBD1	14	TGTGCCAGCAGAACCGGGACAGGGGACTATGAGCAGTTCTTC	CASRTGTGDYEQFF
TRBV20-1	TRBJ2-5	few	TRBD1	15	TGCAGTGCTAGAAACTCCGGGACAGGCAGAAATGAGCAGTACTTC	CSARNSGTGRNEQYF
TRBV27	TRBJ2-3	-	TRBD1	15	TGTGCCAGCAGTTTAGGGACAGCGTCATCAGATACGCAGTATTTT	CASSLGTASSDTQYF
TRBV5-6	TRBJ2-7	-	-	14	TGTGCCAGCAGCTTGAGTCCAGACCCTCTCGAGCAGTACTTC	CASSLSPDPLEQYF
TRBV25-1	TRBJ2-7	few	-	14	TGTGCCAGCAGTGAGCAACTAGCATCCTACGAGCAGTACTTC	CASSEQLASYEQYF
TRBV25-1	TRBJ2-5	-	TRBD1	15	TGTGCCAGCAGTGAACAGACAGGGCCCCAAGAGACCCAGTACTTC	CASSEQTGPQETQYF
TRBV20-1	TRBJ2-7	-	-	15	TGCAGTGCTAGATCCCGCCCCGGCACGGCCTACGAGCAGTACTTC	CSARSRPGTAYEQYF
TRBV29-1	TRBJ2-3	-	TRBD2	14	TGCAGCGCACCTAGCGGGGAGCGCACAGATACGCAGTATTTT	CSAPSGERTDTQYF
TRBV28	TRBJ1-4	few	-	15	TGTGCCAGCAGTACCCGAAGGGGGGGCGATGAAAAACTGTTTTTT	CASSTRRGGDEKLFF
TRBV12-3/TRBV12-4	TRBJ2-1	-	TRBD2	18	TGTGCCAGCAGTTTTTTCCCCCGGACTAGGGGCCGTTACAATGAGCAGTTCTTC	CASSFFPRTRGRYNEQFF
TRBV4-1	TRBJ2-7	-	-	14	TGCGCCAGCAGCCACCCAGGGGAGGCCTACGAGCAGTACTTC	CASSHPGEAYEQYF
TRBV27	TRBJ2-7	-	TRBD1	14	TGTGCCAGCAAGGGGACAGGATTTTCCTACGAGCAGTACTTC	CASKGTGFSYEQYF
TRBV5-1	TRBJ2-5	-	-	15	TGCGCCAGCAGCTTGGCGCCTACAAAGGGGGAGACCCAGTACTTC	CASSLAPTKGETQYF
TRBV27	TRBJ2-7	-	-	13	TGTGCCAGCAGATTAGACGCCCTCAATGAGCAGTACTTC	CASRLDALNEQYF
TRBV6-5	TRBJ1-2	-	-	13	TGTGCCAGCAGTTACTCGACGGACTATGGCTACACCTTC	CASSYSTDYGYTF